The present T cell receptor beta chain was sequenced within a study of early T cells in non-severe SARS-CoV-2 infection. At the level of the study: Unpaired chains resulted from sequencing bulk RNA of unsorted whole blood.

In the library, individual cDNA molecules carried attached unique molecular identifiers. TCRdb passed the 5' RACE reads through MiXCR, listing each CDR3 protein once. The table shows about 59,000 distinct CDR3 sequences, with approximately 13% occurring only once. Trimming took 4 bases from V and 5 from J, leaving 11 bases between them. Germline values: CDR1 SGHVS, CDR2 FNYEAQ. The CDR3 totals 13 residues. The clonotype was recovered from an adult who was a healthcare worker with PCR-confirmed SARS-CoV-2 infection or an uninfected control (not recorded which). This chain joins TRBV7-6 and TRBJ2-5; tentatively, D is TRBD1 or TRBD2 (6 bases each). Source: whole blood, taken at baseline. CDR3 bases: TGTGCCAGCAGCTCAGAGGGGGGTGAGACCCAGTACTTC. It specifies CASSSEGGETQYF.